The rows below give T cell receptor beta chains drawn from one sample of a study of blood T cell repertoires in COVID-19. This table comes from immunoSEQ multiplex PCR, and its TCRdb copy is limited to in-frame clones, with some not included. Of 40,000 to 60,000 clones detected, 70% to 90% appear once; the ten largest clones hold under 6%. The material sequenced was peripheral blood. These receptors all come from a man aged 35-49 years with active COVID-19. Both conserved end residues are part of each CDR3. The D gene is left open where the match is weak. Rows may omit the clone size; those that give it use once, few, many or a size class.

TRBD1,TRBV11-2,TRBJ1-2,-,TGTGCCAGCAGCTCCCTCCCCGGGACAGGAAACTATGGCTACACCTTC,CASSSLPGTGNYGYTF
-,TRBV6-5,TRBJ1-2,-,TGTGCCACTCGGGGGAATGACTATGGCTACACCTTC,CATRGNDYGYTF
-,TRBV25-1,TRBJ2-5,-,TGTGCCAGCAGTGAATATAGTGGGACCCAGTACTTC,CASSEYSGTQYF
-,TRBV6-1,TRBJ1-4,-,TGTGCCAGCAGTGAAATTAGGGGTCCCGGTGAAAAACTGTTTTTT,CASSEIRGPGEKLFF
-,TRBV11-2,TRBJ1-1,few,TGTGCCAGCAGCCTTGACAGGCCGCTTCGCTTCATGAACACTGAAGCTTTCTTT,CASSLDRPLRFMNTEAFF
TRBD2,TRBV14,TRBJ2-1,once,TGTGCCAGCAGCCAATTCCTAGGACTAGCGGGAGACAGACGTTTTAGGGGCAATGAGCAGTTCTTC,CASSQFLGLAGDRRFRGNEQFF
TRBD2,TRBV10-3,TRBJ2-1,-,TGTGCCATCAGGACTAGCGGGAGGGACAATGAGCAGTTCTTC,CAIRTSGRDNEQFF
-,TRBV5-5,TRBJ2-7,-,TGTGCCAGCAGCTTGGGGACAATCGAGCAGTACTTC,CASSLGTIEQYF
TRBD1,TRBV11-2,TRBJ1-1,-,TGTGCCAGCAGCCCGTATGGACAGGCGGAGATTGGGAACACTGAAGCTTTCTTT,CASSPYGQAEIGNTEAFF
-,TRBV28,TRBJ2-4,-,TGTGCCAGCAGTTTAACAGATCAGGACATTCAGTACTTC,CASSLTDQDIQYF
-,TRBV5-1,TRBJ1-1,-,TGCGCCAGCAGCTTGGCGACCGGAGGGGCCACTGAAGCTTTCTTT,CASSLATGGATEAFF
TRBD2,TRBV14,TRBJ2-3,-,TGTGCCAGCAGCTCAGGATGGCGGGAGTTCCCTAGCACAGATACGCAGTATTTT,CASSSGWREFPSTDTQYF
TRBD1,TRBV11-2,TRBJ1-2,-,TGTGCCAGCAGCTTAGCGGGACAGGTTGATGGCTACACCTTC,CASSLAGQVDGYTF
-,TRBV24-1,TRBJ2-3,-,TGTGCCACCAGTGATTTAGGTAGAAGGTCAGGGAGGACAGATACGCAGTATTTT,CATSDLGRRSGRTDTQYF
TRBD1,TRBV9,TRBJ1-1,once,TGTGCCAGCAGCGCGAAGGGGGCCACTGAAGCTTTCTTT,CASSAKGATEAFF
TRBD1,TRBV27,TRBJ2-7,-,TGTGCCAGCAGTTTCTCGGGACAGGGGTCCTACGAGCAGTACTTC,CASSFSGQGSYEQYF
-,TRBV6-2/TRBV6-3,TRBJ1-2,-,TGTGCCAGCAGTCCCGGCAGGGTTGGCTACACCTTC,CASSPGRVGYTF
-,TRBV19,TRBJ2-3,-,TGTGCCAGTAGTATCGGTCGGGGTTCAGATACGCAGTATTTT,CASSIGRGSDTQYF
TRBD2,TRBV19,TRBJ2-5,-,TGTGCCAGTAGTATCCCTAGCGGGAGGGCCGGTCAAGAGACCCAGTACTTC,CASSIPSGRAGQETQYF
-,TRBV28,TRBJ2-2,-,TGTGCCAGCAGCCGACATTACACCGGGGAGCTGTTTTTT,CASSRHYTGELFF
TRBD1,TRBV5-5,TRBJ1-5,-,TGTGCCAGCAGCTTGGAGGACAGGGCGTCTCAGCATTTT,CASSLEDRASQHF
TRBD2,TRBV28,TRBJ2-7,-,TGTGCCAGCAGTTTCTCTAGCGGGGTCTACGAGCAGTACTTC,CASSFSSGVYEQYF
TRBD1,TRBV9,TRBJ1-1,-,TGTGCCAGCAGCGTAGATGGACAGGGGAACACTGAAGCTTTCTTT,CASSVDGQGNTEAFF
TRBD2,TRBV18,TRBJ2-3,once,TGTGCCAGCTCCCCCGGGACTAGCGGCTCCACAGATACGCAGTATTTT,CASSPGTSGSTDTQYF
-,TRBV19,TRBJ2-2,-,TGTGCCAGTAGTATCAAAGGGAGCGGAGCCGGGGAGCTGTTTTTT,CASSIKGSGAGELFF
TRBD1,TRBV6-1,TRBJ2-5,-,TGTGCCAGCAGTGAAGCGCGGGGACAGGGGGTCGGGGAGACCCAGTACTTC,CASSEARGQGVGETQYF
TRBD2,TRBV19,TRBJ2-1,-,TGTGCCAGTAGTCCCACCCCGAGCGGGGGGTACAATGAGCAGTTCTTC,CASSPTPSGGYNEQFF
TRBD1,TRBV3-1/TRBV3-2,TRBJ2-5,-,TGTGCCAGCAGCCCACAACGGGACAGGGACTACCAAGAGACCCAGTACTTC,CASSPQRDRDYQETQYF
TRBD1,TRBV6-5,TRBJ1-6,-,TGTGCCAGCAGCTCCGACAGGGATGGCTCACCCCTCCACTTT,CASSSDRDGSPLHF
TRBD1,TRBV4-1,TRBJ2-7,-,TGCGCCAGCAGCCAAGTGGGTGGGACAGGCTCCTACGAGCAGTACTTC,CASSQVGGTGSYEQYF
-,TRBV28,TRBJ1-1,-,TGTGCCAGCAGTTTCTCCTATGCGTCGTATGGGAACACTGAAGCTTTCTTT,CASSFSYASYGNTEAFF
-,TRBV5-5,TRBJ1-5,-,TGTGCCAGCAGCTTGGGGCCCCATCAGCCCCAGCATTTT,CASSLGPHQPQHF
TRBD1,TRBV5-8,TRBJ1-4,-,TGTGCCAGCAGCTCGAGGACAGGGACTAATGAAAAACTGTTTTTT,CASSSRTGTNEKLFF
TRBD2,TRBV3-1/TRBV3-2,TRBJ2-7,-,TGTGCCAGCAGCCAAGGACTAGCGGGAGGCTACGAGCAGTACTTC,CASSQGLAGGYEQYF
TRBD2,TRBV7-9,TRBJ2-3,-,TGTGCCAGCAGCTCATATAGCGGGATCGAGCCAGATACGCAGTATTTT,CASSSYSGIEPDTQYF
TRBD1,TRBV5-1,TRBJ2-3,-,TGCGCCAGCAGCTTGCAACCCCCTTCCGGGACAGGGGCAGAAGATACGCAGTATTTT,CASSLQPPSGTGAEDTQYF
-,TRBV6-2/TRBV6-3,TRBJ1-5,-,TGTGCCAGCAGTTACAAAGGTCGGCAGGGGTATAGCAATCAGCCCCAGCATTTT,CASSYKGRQGYSNQPQHF
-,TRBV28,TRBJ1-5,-,TGTGCCAGCAGTCGCACTCAGGGATCGAGCAATCAGCCCCAGCATTTT,CASSRTQGSSNQPQHF
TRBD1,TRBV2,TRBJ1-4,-,TGTGCCAGCAACTACAGGGGCCCTAATGAAAAACTGTTTTTT,CASNYRGPNEKLFF
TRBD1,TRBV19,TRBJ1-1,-,TGTGCCAGTAACAAGGACAGGGAGGCTGAAGCTTTCTTT,CASNKDREAEAFF
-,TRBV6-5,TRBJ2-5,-,TGTGCCAGCAGTCCCTGGGCCTTGGAGACCCAGTACTTC,CASSPWALETQYF
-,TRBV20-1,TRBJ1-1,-,TGCAGTACTAGTGGGCAGATGAACACTGAAGCTTTCTTT,CSTSGQMNTEAFF
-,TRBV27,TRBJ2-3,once,TGTGCCAGCAGGACAGGCACAGATACGCAGTATTTT,CASRTGTDTQYF
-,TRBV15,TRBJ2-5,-,TGTGCCACCAGCAGGCCGAGGACAGTACAAGAGACCCAGTACTTC,CATSRPRTVQETQYF
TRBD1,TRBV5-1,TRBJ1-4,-,TGCGCCAGCAGCTTTCGGGACAGGGGATCCGGAGAAAAACTGTTTTTT,CASSFRDRGSGEKLFF
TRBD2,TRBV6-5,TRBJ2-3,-,TGTGCCAGCAGGTTAGCGGGAGGGTGGGCTACGCAGTATTTT,CASRLAGGWATQYF
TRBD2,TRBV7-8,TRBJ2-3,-,TGTGCCAGCAGCTTAGTGCGGGGGTGGGGCACAGATACGCAGTATTTT,CASSLVRGWGTDTQYF
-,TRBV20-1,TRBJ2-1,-,TGCAGTGCTAGTGGAGGGATTTTAATTTACAATGAGCAGTTCTTC,CSASGGILIYNEQFF
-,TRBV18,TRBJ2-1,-,TGTGCCAGCTCACCGTCAGCCAGGCCCTACAATGAGCAGTTCTTC,CASSPSARPYNEQFF
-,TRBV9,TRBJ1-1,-,TGTGCCAGCAGCGTAGTAGTAGACTCTGAAGCTTTCTTT,CASSVVVDSEAFF
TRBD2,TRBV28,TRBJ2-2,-,TGTGCCAGCAGTGCACCCGGGACTAGTTCCAGGGAGCTGTTTTTT,CASSAPGTSSRELFF
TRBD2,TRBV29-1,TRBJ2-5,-,TGCAGCGTTGAAGAATCAGGGCTAGCGGGAGGCCAGTACTTC,CSVEESGLAGGQYF
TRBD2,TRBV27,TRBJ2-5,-,TGTGCCAGCAGTCCTTCTAGCGGAGCGGCGGGGGGAGAGACCCAGTACTTC,CASSPSSGAAGGETQYF
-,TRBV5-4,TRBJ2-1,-,TGTGCCAGCAGCCGGGCACGGGGCTCCTACAATGAGCAGTTCTTC,CASSRARGSYNEQFF
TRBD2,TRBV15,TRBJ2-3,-,TGTGCCACCAGCAGAGAAAACGTAGCGGGAGTGCCAGATACGCAGTATTTT,CATSRENVAGVPDTQYF